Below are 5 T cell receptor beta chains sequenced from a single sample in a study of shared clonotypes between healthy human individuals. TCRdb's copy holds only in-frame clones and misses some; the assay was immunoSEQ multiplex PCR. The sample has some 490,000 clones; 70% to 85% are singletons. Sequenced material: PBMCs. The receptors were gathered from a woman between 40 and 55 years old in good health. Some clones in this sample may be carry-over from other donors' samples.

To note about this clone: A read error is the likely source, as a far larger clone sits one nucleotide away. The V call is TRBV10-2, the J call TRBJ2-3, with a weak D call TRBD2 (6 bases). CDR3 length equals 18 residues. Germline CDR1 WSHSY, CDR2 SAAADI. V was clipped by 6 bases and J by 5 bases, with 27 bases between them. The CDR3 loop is CASSKTSRREVIRDTQYF. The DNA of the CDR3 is TGCGCCAGCAGCAAAACTAGCAGGAGGGAAGTAATTCGAGATACGCAGTATTTT.

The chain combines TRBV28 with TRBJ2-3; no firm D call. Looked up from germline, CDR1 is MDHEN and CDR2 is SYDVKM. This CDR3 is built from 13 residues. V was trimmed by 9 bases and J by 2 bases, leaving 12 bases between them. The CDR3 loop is CASKGATTDTQYF. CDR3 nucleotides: TGTGCCAGTAAAGGAGCGACCACAGATACGCAGTATTTT.

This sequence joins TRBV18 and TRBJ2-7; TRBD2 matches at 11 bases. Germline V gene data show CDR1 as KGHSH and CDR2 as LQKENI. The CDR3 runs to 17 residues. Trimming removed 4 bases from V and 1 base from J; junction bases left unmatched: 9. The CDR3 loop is CASSQQGTSGFSYEQYF. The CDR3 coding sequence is TGTGCCAGCTCACAACAAGGGACTAGCGGCTTTTCCTACGAGCAGTACTTC.

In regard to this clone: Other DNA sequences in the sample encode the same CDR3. This CDR3 reads CASSLAGTGEETQYF. The CDR3 DNA reads TGCGCCAGCAGCTTGGCCGGGACAGGAGAAGAGACCCAGTACTTC. The chain recombines TRBV5-1 with TRBJ2-5; 8 bases are a match to TRBD1. This CDR3 comprises 15 residues. With 0 bases clipped from V and 3 bases from J, the junction kept 4 bases outside the gene matches. CDR1 SGHRS and CDR2 YFSETQ come from the germline V gene.

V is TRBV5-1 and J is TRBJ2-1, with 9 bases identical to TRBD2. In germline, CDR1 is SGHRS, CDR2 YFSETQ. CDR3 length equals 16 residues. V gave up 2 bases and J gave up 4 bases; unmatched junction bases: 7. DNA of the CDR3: TGCGCCAGCAGCTTACAGACTAGCGGAACGTACAATGAGCAGTTCTTC. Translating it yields CASSLQTSGTYNEQFF.